This is a list of T cell receptor beta chains from one sample in a study of cytomegalovirus exposure and HLA in healthy donors. The assay was immunoSEQ multiplex PCR, and TCRdb's table has in-frame clones only and misses some. This sample has approximately 300,000 clones, with 87% found just once. Sequencing was done on a sample of PBMCs. These receptors came from a woman aged 25 to 39 in good health and CMV-seropositive. The CDR3 runs from the conserved cysteine through the conserved F or W. A D gene is named only where the DNA matches it firmly. The size field is filled for only some rows; it gives once, few, many or a size class.

size | J | D | V | DNA | CDR3
. | TRBJ1-3 | . | TRBV27 | TGTGCCAGCAGTTTATTAGGGGACTCTGGAAACACCATATATTTT | CASSLLGDSGNTIYF
. | TRBJ1-1 | . | TRBV25-1 | TGTGCCAGCAGAGTTGACGGATTGAACACTGAAGCTTTCTTT | CASRVDGLNTEAFF
. | TRBJ2-5 | TRBD2 | TRBV10-1 | TGCGCCAGCAGTGTGCCCGGGACTAGCGGGAGTCCCCAGTACTTC | CASSVPGTSGSPQYF
. | TRBJ1-6 | . | TRBV4-2 | TGTGCCAGCAGCCAAGATGTGGGCCAGGTGTCACCCCTCCACTTT | CASSQDVGQVSPLHF
. | TRBJ2-2 | . | TRBV4-1 | TGCGCCAGCAGCCAACCGAACCCTAGCACCGGGGAGCTGTTTTTT | CASSQPNPSTGELFF
. | TRBJ1-1 | . | TRBV6-6 | TGTGCCAGCAGTAACCCGGGACGATGGGGAGCTTTCTTT | CASSNPGRWGAFF
. | TRBJ1-1 | . | TRBV6-6 | TGTGCCATCTCCGGGGGTCAGGGCCGTGGGACTGAAGCTTTCTTT | CAISGGQGRGTEAFF
. | TRBJ2-2 | . | TRBV9 | TGTGCCAGCAGCGCCTCCCCTTCCAGGCGGGGGACAGTGAACACCGGGGAGCTGTTTTTT | CASSASPSRRGTVNTGELFF
few | TRBJ1-1 | TRBD1 | TRBV5-4 | TGTGCCAGCAGCTTTGCAGGGGGCGCGGCTGAAGCTTTCTTT | CASSFAGGAAEAFF
. | TRBJ2-5 | . | TRBV27 | TGTGCCAGCAGTTTCCCTCAAGCACGGGATGTCGGAGAGACCCAGTACTTC | CASSFPQARDVGETQYF
. | TRBJ2-1 | TRBD1 | TRBV7-6 | TGTGCCAGCAGCCAGACAGGGGCCGGTGAGCAGTTCTTC | CASSQTGAGEQFF
. | TRBJ1-2 | TRBD1 | TRBV7-6 | TGTGCCAGCAGCCCCTGGGACAGGGTAAACTATGGCTACACCTTC | CASSPWDRVNYGYTF
. | TRBJ2-5 | . | TRBV30 | TGTGCCTGGAGTGGGACAGCCCAAGAGACCCAGTACTTC | CAWSGTAQETQYF
. | TRBJ2-5 | . | TRBV7-6 | TGTGCCAGCAGGGCAGGGTCCAGGGTGACCCAGTACTTC | CASRAGSRVTQYF
. | TRBJ2-1 | TRBD2 | TRBV5-1 | TGCGCCAGCAGCACTGGACTAGTAGGGTCCTACAATGAGCAGTTCTTC | CASSTGLVGSYNEQFF
. | TRBJ2-7 | . | TRBV27 | TGTGCCAGCAGCCCCCGGGAGTTTTCTTTATCCTACGAGCAGTACTTC | CASSPREFSLSYEQYF
. | TRBJ2-2 | TRBD2 | TRBV29-1 | TGCAGCGCGGTGACTAGCGGGGGGGCGAACACCGGGGAGCTGTTTTTT | CSAVTSGGANTGELFF
. | TRBJ2-2 | TRBD2 | TRBV5-1 | TGCGCCAGCGCGCGGGGGGACAACACCGGGGAGCTGTTTTTT | CASARGDNTGELFF
. | TRBJ2-5 | TRBD2 | TRBV2 | TGTGCCAGCAGTGAAAGCGGGACTAGCATAACCTGGGAGCACTTC | CASSESGTSITWEHF
. | TRBJ2-4 | . | TRBV30 | TGTGCCTGGAGTTCGGAGAAAAACATTCAGTACTTC | CAWSSEKNIQYF
. | TRBJ2-1 | . | TRBV11-2 | TGTGCCAGCAGCATCCACAATGAGCAGTTCTTC | CASSIHNEQFF
. | TRBJ2-7 | TRBD1 | TRBV7-3 | TGTGCCAGCAGCCCTACAGGGGATTTTGGCGAGCAGTACTTC | CASSPTGDFGEQYF
. | TRBJ1-4 | . | TRBV28 | TGTGCCAGCAGCCCGGGGGGGGCCGATGAAAAACTGTTTTTT | CASSPGGADEKLFF
. | TRBJ2-7 | TRBD1 | TRBV4-3 | TGCGCCAGCAGCCGAACCGGGACAGGGAACTACGAGCAGTACTTC | CASSRTGTGNYEQYF
once | TRBJ1-5 | TRBD1 | TRBV19 | TGTGCCAGTAGTATAGAGCCGACAGGGTATAATCAGCCCCAGCATTTT | CASSIEPTGYNQPQHF
. | TRBJ1-1 | . | TRBV10-3 | TGTGCCATCAGTGGGACGGAGAACACTGAAGCTTTCTTT | CAISGTENTEAFF
. | TRBJ2-7 | TRBD2 | TRBV19 | TGTGCCAGTAGTCCGCGGACTAGCGGGAGTTCCACCTACGAGCAGTACTTC | CASSPRTSGSSTYEQYF
. | TRBJ2-3 | . | TRBV27 | TGTGCCAGCAGTTTCCAGCCCATGAGGGGCGGCACAGATACGCAGTATTTT | CASSFQPMRGGTDTQYF
. | TRBJ2-7 | TRBD2 | TRBV7-2 | TGTGCCAGCAGCTTAACGGATCTAGCGGGGGCCTACTCCTACGAGCAGTACTTC | CASSLTDLAGAYSYEQYF
. | TRBJ2-7 | TRBD2 | TRBV6-5 | TGTGCCAGCAGGACCGGGACTAGCGGCTCCTACGAGCAGTACTTC | CASRTGTSGSYEQYF
. | TRBJ1-2 | TRBD1 | TRBV28 | TGTGCCAGCAGTTTCCAGGACAGGGCTACGGATGGCTACACCTTC | CASSFQDRATDGYTF